This T cell receptor beta chain was identified in a study of neurological immune-mediated disorders. As for time point: longitudinal time-point 3. This clonotype was counted at least ten times. Its antigen is currently unknown. By 5'RACE with 10-nucleotide random UMIs, the cDNA was made. One entry per CDR3 protein, called by TCRdb with MiXCR from the 5' RACE reads. The repertoire has more than 95,000 distinct CDR3 sequences, 10% to 12% of them found once; the top ten carry 3.1%. The CDR3 consists of 18 residues. Germline trimming cut 1 base from V and 8 bases from J; bases unmatched to any gene: 13. Germline values: CDR1 SGHRS, CDR2 YFSETQ. Overall study findings and caveats: It was HTLV-1-associated myelopathy that showed the most TCR clonal expansion, while multiple sclerosis showed the least, falling below healthy controls.

The TCR was taken from a female donor with HTLV-1-associated myelopathy (HAM/TSP). V is TRBV5-1 and J is TRBJ1-4; 11 positions agree with TRBD1. The sample consisted of PBMCs. In DNA form, the CDR3 reads TGCGCCAGCAGCTTGTCCGGGACAGGGGGGACTGAGAACGAAAAACTGTTTTTT. Its translation is CASSLSGTGGTENEKLFF.